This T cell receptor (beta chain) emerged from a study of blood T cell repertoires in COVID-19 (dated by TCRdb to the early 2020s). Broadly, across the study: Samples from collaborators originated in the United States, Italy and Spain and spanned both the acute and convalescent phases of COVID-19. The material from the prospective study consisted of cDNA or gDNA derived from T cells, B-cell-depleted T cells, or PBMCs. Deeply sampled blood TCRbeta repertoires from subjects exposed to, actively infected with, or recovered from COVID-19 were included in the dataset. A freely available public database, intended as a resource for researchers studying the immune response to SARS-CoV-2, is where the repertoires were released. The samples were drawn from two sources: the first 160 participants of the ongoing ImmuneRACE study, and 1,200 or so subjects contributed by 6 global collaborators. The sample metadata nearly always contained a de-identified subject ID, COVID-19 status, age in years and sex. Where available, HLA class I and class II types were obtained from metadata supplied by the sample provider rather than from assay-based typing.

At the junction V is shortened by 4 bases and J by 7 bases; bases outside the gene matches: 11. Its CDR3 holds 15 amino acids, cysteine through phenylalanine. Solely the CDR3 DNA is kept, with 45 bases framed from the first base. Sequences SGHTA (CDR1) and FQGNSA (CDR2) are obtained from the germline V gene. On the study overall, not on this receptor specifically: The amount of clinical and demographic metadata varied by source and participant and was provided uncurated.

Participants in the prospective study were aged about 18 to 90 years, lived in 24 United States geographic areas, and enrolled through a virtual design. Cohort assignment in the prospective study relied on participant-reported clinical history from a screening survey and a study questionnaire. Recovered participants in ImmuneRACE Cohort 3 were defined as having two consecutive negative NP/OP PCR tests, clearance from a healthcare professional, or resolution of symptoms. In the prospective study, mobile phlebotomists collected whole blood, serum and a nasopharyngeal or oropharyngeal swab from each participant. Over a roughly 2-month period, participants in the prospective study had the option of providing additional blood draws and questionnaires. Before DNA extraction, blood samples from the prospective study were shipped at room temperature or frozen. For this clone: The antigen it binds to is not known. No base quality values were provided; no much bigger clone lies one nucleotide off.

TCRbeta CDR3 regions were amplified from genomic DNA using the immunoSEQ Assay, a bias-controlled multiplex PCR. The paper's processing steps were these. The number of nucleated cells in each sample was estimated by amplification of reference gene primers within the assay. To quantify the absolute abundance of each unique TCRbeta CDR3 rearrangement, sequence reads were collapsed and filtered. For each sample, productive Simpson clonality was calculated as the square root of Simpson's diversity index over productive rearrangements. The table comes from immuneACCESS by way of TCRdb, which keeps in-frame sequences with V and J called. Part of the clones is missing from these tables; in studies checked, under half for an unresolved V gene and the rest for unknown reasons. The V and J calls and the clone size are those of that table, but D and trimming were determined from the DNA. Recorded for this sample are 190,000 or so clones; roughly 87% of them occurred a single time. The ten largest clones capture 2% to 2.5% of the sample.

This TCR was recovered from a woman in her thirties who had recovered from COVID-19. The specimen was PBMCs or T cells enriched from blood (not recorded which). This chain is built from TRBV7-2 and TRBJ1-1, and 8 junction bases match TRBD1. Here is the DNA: TGTGCCAGCAGCTGGACTACAGGGGGAGGGAGTGAAGCTTTCTTT. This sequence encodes CASSWTTGGGSEAFF.